This passage covers 16 T cell receptor beta chains from one sample sequenced in a study of T cells expressing NK-cell markers. Each CDR3 protein gets one entry in TCRdb, which reprocessed the 5' RACE reads and gives no DNA. The specimen's table records about 460,000 distinct CDR3 sequences. The sequencing input was blood T cells: a sorted CD56 or NKG2C T cell subset, CD4+ or CD8+ T cells, or bulk PBMC T cells (not recorded which). Receptor source: a woman in her fifties or sixties in good health.

The V gene is TRBV4-1, the J gene TRBJ1-4. The CDR3 consists of 16 residues. From germline, CDR1 is MGHRA and CDR2 YSYEKL. The CDR3 spells CASSQNWGATNEKLFF.

The V and J genes are TRBV20-1 and TRBJ2-1; TCRdb designates TRBD1, a call that cannot be tested without DNA. Germline V gives CDR1 DFQATT, CDR2 SNEGSKA (reference sequence). The CDR3 sequence is 15 residues long. The CDR3 here is CSARPSRDRGNEQFF.

The J gene is TRBJ2-4, the V gene TRBV29-1; the TRBD2 assignment by TCRdb is unverifiable without DNA. Germline values: CDR1 SQVTM, CDR2 ANQGSEA. The length of the CDR3 is 14 residues. Here the CDR3 reads CSVASGVAKNIQYF.

The rearrangement joins TRBV29-1 to TRBJ1-4. This CDR3 contains 11 residues. CDR1 is SQVTM, CDR2 ANQGSEA, per germline. The CDR3 reads CSGRRDEKLFF.

This sequence joins TRBV20-1 and TRBJ1-1. Germline CDR1 and CDR2: DFQATT and SNEGSKA (reference sequence). The CDR3 is made up of 13 amino acids. This CDR3 is CSAHPPTNTEAFF.

This chain links TRBV6-2 or TRBV6-3 with TRBJ1-1. Germline values: CDR1 MNHEY, CDR2 SVGEGT. The CDR3 runs to 13 residues. The chain's CDR3 is CASSPGGSTEAFF.

The genes are TRBV6-6 and TRBJ1-1; TCRdb's D call, TRBD1, is unchecked because there is no DNA. CDR1 is MNHNY, CDR2 SVGAGI, per germline (reference sequence). The CDR3 is made up of 16 amino acids. The CDR3 loop is CASSYLPTGLNTEAFF.

The V and J genes are TRBV10-3 and TRBJ2-7; lacking DNA, the TRBD1 call made by TCRdb goes unchecked. CDR1 and CDR2 (germline): ENHRY, SYGVKD. The CDR3 length is 14 residues. This CDR3 is CAISGDRGRYEQYF.

The chain combines TRBV7-8 with TRBJ2-2; TCRdb returns TRBD2, unconfirmable since there is no DNA. The CDR3 is 14 amino acids. Germline CDR1 reads SGHVS; CDR2 reads FQNEAQ. CDR3 sequence reads: CASSLGMGPRELFF.

The chain is built from TRBV29-1 and TRBJ2-1; with no DNA, the TCRdb D assignment of TRBD1 cannot be verified. The CDR3 contains 13 residues. Germline V gene lookup returns CDR1 SQVTM and CDR2 ANQGSEA. This chain's CDR3 is CSLMTDSYNEQFF.

The CDR3 sequence: CASSFGGRLDEQYF. The chain couples TRBV7-3 to TRBJ2-7; TCRdb calls TRBD1, which cannot be checked without DNA. Germline lookup yields CDR1 SGHTA and CDR2 FQGTGA. CDR3 size: 14 residues.

V gene TRBV27 combines with J gene TRBJ2-2; without DNA, the TCRdb call of TRBD2 cannot be checked. Germline CDR1 reads MNHEY; CDR2 reads SMNVEV (reference sequence). The CDR3 totals 14 residues. The chain's CDR3 is CASSAGGLGGELFF.

The chain carries TRBV6-6 and TRBJ1-2; TCRdb selects TRBD1, and the lack of DNA leaves this call unchecked. The CDR3 length is 13 residues. The germline gives CDR1 MNHNY, CDR2 SVGAGI (reference sequence). CDR3 protein: CASSPGVNYGYTF.

The CDR3 sequence is CASSFREKLFF. This sequence joins TRBV11-2 and TRBJ1-4. The CDR3 sequence is 11 residues long. The germline V gene has CDR1 SGHAT and CDR2 FQNNGV.

The chain has TRBV7-2 and TRBJ2-4; the D gene TCRdb calls, TRBD2, cannot be checked with no DNA. Germline values: CDR1 SGHTA, CDR2 FQGNSA. CDR3 length: 17 amino acids. CDR3 protein: CASSLGLGPVAKNIQYF.

The chain links TRBV7-2 to TRBJ2-2; TCRdb's assignment of TRBD2 cannot be checked, as there is no DNA. In germline, CDR1 is SGHTA, CDR2 FQGNSA. The CDR3 has 15 residues. The CDR3 is CASSLRDSYTGELFF. Supplemented by reference TRBV7-2 and TRBJ2-2, the full variable domain reads GAGVSQSPSNKVTEKGKDVELRCDPISGHTALYWYRQSLGQGLEFLIYFQGNSAPDKSGLPSDRFSAERTGGSVSTLTIQRTQQEDSAVYLCASSLRDSYTGELFFGEGSRLTVL.